The entry that follows covers one T cell receptor (beta chain) sequence. As yet, its antigen is unknown. This may be a read error: a much more frequent sequence differs by one nucleotide. The data were taken from a study of Graves' ophthalmopathy and Graves' hyperthyroidism. Study details: Stable hyperthyroidism meant no ophthalmopathy within 18 months of follow-up. Study outcomes and limitations: Prediction of ophthalmopathy progression reached roughly 70% sensitivity and 72% to 80% specificity.

Amplified material comprised TCR beta CDR3 regions derived from RNA transcripts. HTBI primers were employed in first-round RT-PCR, then a second-round multiplex PCR followed. TCRdb reanalysed the multiplex PCR reads using MiXCR and keeps one entry per CDR3 protein. The sample consists of some 1.1 million distinct CDR3 sequences, roughly two fifths of them appearing once. Other autoimmune diseases, uncontrolled infections, pregnancy and lactation each led to patient exclusion. CDR1 SGHTA and CDR2 FQGNSA come from the germline V gene. V was clipped by 6 bases and J by 7 bases, with 12 bases between them. CDR3 length: 12 residues.

The rearrangement uses TRBV7-2 and TRBJ1-2, with unresolved D. This TCR came from an adult man with Graves' hyperthyroidism. The sequenced sample consisted of peripheral blood or thyroid tissue (not recorded which). The CDR3 nucleotides read TGTGCCAGCAGTTCTCTCCAGCGTGGCTACACCTTC. Protein: CASSSLQRGYTF. The variable domain in full, with the rest retrieved from reference TRBV7-2 and TRBJ1-2, is GAGVSQSPSNKVTEKGKDVELRCDPISGHTALYWYRQSLGQGLEFLIYFQGNSAPDKSGLPSDRFSAERTGGSVSTLTIQRTQQEDSAVYLCASSSLQRGYTFGSGTRLTVV.